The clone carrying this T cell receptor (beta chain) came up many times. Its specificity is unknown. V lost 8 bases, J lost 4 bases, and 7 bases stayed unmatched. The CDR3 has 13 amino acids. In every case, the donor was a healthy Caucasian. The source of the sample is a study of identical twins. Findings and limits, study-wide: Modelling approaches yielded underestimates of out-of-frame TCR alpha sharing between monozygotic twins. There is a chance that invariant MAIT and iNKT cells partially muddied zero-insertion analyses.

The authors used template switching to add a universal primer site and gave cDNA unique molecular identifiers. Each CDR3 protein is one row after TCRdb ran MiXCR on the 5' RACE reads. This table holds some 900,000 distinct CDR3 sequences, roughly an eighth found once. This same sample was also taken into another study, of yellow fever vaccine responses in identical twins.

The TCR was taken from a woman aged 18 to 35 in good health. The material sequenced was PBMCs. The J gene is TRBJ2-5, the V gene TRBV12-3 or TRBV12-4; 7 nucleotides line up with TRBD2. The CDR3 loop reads CASSPGGGETQYF. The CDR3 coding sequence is TGTGCCAGCTCACCCGGCGGGGGAGAGACCCAGTACTTC.